The clone carrying this T cell receptor beta chain was observed many times. As to time point: newly diagnosed GD, antithyroid drugs for less than 3 months. The TCR library was prepared using RNA isolated from PBMCs. Diagnoses of Graves' disease were made by American Thyroid Association guidelines. The sample is drawn from a study of regulatory T cells in long-lasting Graves disease. The V gene lost 0 bases and the J gene lost 5 bases, with 10 bases spanning the gap. CDR1 GTSNPN and CDR2 SVGIG come from the germline V gene (reference sequence). The CDR3 contains 14 residues. Building of the TCR beta libraries involved iRepertoire HTBI primers and Arm-PCR of CDR3 regions. One entry per CDR3 protein results from TCRdb running MiXCR on the multiplex PCR reads. The sample yields under 300,000 distinct CDR3 sequences, over 20% seen once.

This sequence was found in a female donor with Graves disease. The sample consisted of peripheral blood mononuclear cells (PBMCs), taken at new diagnosis, from a patient treated with antithyroid drugs. V usage is TRBV30 and J usage is TRBJ2-2; D might be TRBD1 or TRBD2, each matching 6 bases. CDR3 bases: TGTGCCTGGAGTGTTGGGGGGCATACCGGGGAGCTGTTTTTT. Its translation: CAWSVGGHTGELFF.